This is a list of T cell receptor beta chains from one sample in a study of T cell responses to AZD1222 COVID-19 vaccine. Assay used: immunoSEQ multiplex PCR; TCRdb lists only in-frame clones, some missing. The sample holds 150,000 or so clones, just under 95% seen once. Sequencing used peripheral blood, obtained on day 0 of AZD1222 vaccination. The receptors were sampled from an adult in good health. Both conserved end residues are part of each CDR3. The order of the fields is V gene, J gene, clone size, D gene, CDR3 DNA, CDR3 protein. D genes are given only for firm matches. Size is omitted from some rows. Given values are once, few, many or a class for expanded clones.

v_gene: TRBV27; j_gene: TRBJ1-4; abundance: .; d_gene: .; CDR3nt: TGTGCCAGCAGTTTGAGAGTTTGGGGTGAAAAACTGTTTTTT; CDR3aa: CASSLRVWGEKLFF
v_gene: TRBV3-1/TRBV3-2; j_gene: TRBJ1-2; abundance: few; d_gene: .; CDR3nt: TGTGCCAGCAGCCAAGAGATGAGGGGACGTGGCTACACCTTC; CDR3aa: CASSQEMRGRGYTF
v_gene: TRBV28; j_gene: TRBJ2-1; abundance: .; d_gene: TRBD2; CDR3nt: TGTGCCAGCAGACTAGCGGGAGAACCCAATGAGCAGTTCTTC; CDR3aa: CASRLAGEPNEQFF
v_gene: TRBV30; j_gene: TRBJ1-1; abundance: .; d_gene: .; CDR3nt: TGTGCCTGGAGCCTCACAGGCTTTAGCACTGAAGCTTTCTTT; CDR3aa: CAWSLTGFSTEAFF
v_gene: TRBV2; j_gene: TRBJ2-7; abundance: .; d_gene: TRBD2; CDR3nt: TGTGCCAGCAGCCGACTAGCGCGCGAGCAGTACTTC; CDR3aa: CASSRLAREQYF
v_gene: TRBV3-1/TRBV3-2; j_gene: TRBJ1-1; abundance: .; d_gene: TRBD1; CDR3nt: TGTGCCAGCAGCCAAGATGTGACAGGGGAAGCTTTCTTT; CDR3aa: CASSQDVTGEAFF
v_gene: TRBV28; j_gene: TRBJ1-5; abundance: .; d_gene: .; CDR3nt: TGTGCCAGCAGTTTAATGACTAGCAATCAGCCCCAGCATTTT; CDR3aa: CASSLMTSNQPQHF
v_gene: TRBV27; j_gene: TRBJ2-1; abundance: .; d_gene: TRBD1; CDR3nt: TGTGCCAGCACCCCCGGGACAGGGGGCAAAAATGAGCAGTTCTTC; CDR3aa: CASTPGTGGKNEQFF
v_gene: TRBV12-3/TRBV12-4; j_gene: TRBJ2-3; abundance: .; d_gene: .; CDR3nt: TGTGCCAGCAGTTTTGGTAGAGATACGCAGTATTTT; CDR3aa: CASSFGRDTQYF
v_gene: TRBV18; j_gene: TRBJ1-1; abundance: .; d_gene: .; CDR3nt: TGTGCCAGCTCACCCGCGTCGGGGGGCTCTGAAGCTTTCTTT; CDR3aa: CASSPASGGSEAFF
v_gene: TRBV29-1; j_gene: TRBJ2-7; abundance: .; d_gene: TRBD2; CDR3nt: TGCAGCGCTTGGGGGGCTAGCGGGAGTAGTCAGCAGTACTTC; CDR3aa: CSAWGASGSSQQYF
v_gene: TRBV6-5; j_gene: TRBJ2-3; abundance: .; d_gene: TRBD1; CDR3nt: TGTGCCAGCAGTTCCCGGGACAGGGGCACAGATACGCAGTATTTT; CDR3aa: CASSSRDRGTDTQYF
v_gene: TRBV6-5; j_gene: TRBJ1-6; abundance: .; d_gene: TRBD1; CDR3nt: TGTGCCAGCAGTACGGGGACAGGGGGTTCACCCCTCCACTTT; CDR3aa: CASSTGTGGSPLHF
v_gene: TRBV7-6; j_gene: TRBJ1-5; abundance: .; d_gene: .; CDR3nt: TGTGCCAGCAGCCAAAATATTGTCCGCGGTCGGGTCAATCAGCCCCAGCATTTT; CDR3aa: CASSQNIVRGRVNQPQHF
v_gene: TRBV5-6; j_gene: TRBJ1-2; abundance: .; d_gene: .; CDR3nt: TGTGCCAGCAGCTTGGAATGGGGGCGTGATCGGGGCTACACCTTC; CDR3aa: CASSLEWGRDRGYTF
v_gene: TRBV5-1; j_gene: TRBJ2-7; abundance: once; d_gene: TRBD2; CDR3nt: TGCGCCAGCAGCCTCGATTCCCTAGCGGGAGCTTACGAGCAGTACTTC; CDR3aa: CASSLDSLAGAYEQYF
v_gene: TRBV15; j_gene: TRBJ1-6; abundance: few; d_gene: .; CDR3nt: TGTGCCACCAGCAGAGGCTGGGGGGGGTTGGATTCACCCCTCCACTTT; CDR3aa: CATSRGWGGLDSPLHF
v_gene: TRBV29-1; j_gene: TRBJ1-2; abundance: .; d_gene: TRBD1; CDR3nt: TGCAGCGTTGGGGACAGGGGCAACTATGGCTACACCTTC; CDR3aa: CSVGDRGNYGYTF
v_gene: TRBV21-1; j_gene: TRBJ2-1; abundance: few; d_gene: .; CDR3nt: TGTGCCAGCAGCCCCCTATACAATGAGCAGTTCTTC; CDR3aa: CASSPLYNEQFF
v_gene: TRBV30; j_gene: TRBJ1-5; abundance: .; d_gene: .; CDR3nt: TGTGCCTGGAGTGTACGGGCTAGCAATCAGCCCCAGCATTTT; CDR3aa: CAWSVRASNQPQHF